The rows below give T cell receptor beta chains drawn from one sample of a study of shared clonotypes between healthy human individuals. Sequencing used immunoSEQ multiplex PCR; TCRdb keeps in-frame clones, though not all of them. The table records around 500,000 clones, around 73% of them present only once. Sequencing was carried out using PBMCs. Source of these receptors: a woman between 40 and 50 years old in good health. Some clones in this sample may be carry-over from other donors' samples. Each CDR3 is given with its conserved first and last residue. A D gene is named only where the DNA matches it firmly. Rows give clone size only sometimes, using once, few, many, or a class for an expanded clone.

D	size	V	J	CDR3	DNA
TRBD2	NA	TRBV30	TRBJ2-1	CAWSAGLAAHNEQFF	TGTGCCTGGAGTGCGGGACTAGCGGCCCACAATGAGCAGTTCTTC
NA	NA	TRBV9	TRBJ1-2	CASSVVGEAYGYTF	TGTGCCAGCAGCGTAGTCGGGGAAGCCTATGGCTACACCTTC
TRBD2	once	TRBV18	TRBJ2-1	CASSLVAGEQFF	TGTGCCAGCTCACTGGTAGCGGGAGAGCAGTTCTTC
NA	NA	TRBV5-5	TRBJ2-7	CASSPEGRTYEQYF	TGTGCCAGCAGCCCCGAGGGCCGGACCTACGAGCAGTACTTC
NA	NA	TRBV5-4	TRBJ2-3	CASSLKRLPSTDTQYF	TGTGCCAGCAGCCTAAAGCGGTTACCTAGCACAGATACGCAGTATTTT
NA	NA	TRBV19	TRBJ1-1	CASSWTGNTEAFF	TGTGCCAGTAGTTGGACCGGGAACACTGAAGCTTTCTTT
NA	NA	TRBV2	TRBJ2-5	CASTPWTIRLGETQYF	TGTGCCAGCACCCCCTGGACAATACGTCTTGGGGAGACCCAGTACTTC
TRBD2	NA	TRBV11-1	TRBJ2-3	CASRSAGAGTDTQYF	TGTGCCAGCAGGTCAGCGGGAGCGGGCACAGATACGCAGTATTTT
NA	NA	TRBV15	TRBJ1-2	CATSDGPNYGYTF	TGTGCCACCAGCGACGGACCGAACTATGGCTACACCTTC
NA	NA	TRBV4-3	TRBJ2-4	CASSQDRATRAKNIQYF	TGCGCCAGCAGCCAAGATCGGGCGACACGGGCCAAAAACATTCAGTACTTC
NA	NA	TRBV19	TRBJ2-5	CASSLTRRETQYF	TGTGCCAGTAGCCTTACCCGGAGGGAGACCCAGTACTTC
NA	NA	TRBV5-4	TRBJ2-7	CASSSSTGPMGQYF	TGTGCCAGCAGCTCATCCACCGGGCCCATGGGGCAGTACTTC
NA	NA	TRBV15	TRBJ2-1	CATSTRERYNEQFF	TGTGCCACCAGCACCAGGGAGCGGTACAATGAGCAGTTCTTC
NA	NA	TRBV30	TRBJ2-3	CAWNPARTDTQYF	TGTGCCTGGAATCCGGCCCGCACAGATACGCAGTATTTT
NA	NA	TRBV7-3	TRBJ2-3	CASSLAGPTDTQYF	TGTGCCAGCAGCTTGGCTGGACCCACAGATACGCAGTATTTT
TRBD1	NA	TRBV2	TRBJ1-5	CASNRQGWNQPQHF	TGTGCCAGCAATCGACAGGGATGGAATCAGCCCCAGCATTTT
NA	NA	TRBV28	TRBJ2-5	CASTRWAGVSETQYF	TGTGCCAGCACCCGCTGGGCAGGCGTCTCAGAGACCCAGTACTTC
NA	few	TRBV5-8	TRBJ2-3	CASSLGMRGTDTQYF	TGTGCCAGCAGCTTGGGCATGAGGGGCACAGATACGCAGTATTTT
NA	NA	TRBV9	TRBJ2-3	CASSTGAGLDTQYF	TGTGCCAGCAGCACCGGAGCAGGGTTAGATACGCAGTATTTT
NA	few	TRBV5-1	TRBJ1-1	CASSLGGNGEAFF	TGCGCCAGCAGCTTGGGAGGGAACGGTGAAGCTTTCTTT
NA	NA	TRBV7-3	TRBJ2-1	CASRYTGSDEQFF	TGTGCCAGCAGGTATACAGGGTCTGATGAGCAGTTCTTC
TRBD1	NA	TRBV2	TRBJ1-5	CASSDLRDRDSNQPQHF	TGTGCCAGCAGTGATCTCCGGGACAGGGATAGCAATCAGCCCCAGCATTTT
NA	NA	TRBV7-6	TRBJ1-6	CASSETGSSYNSPLHF	TGTGCCAGCAGCGAAACAGGGAGCTCCTATAATTCACCCCTCCACTTT
NA	NA	TRBV7-8	TRBJ2-1	CASSLDRYNEQFF	TGTGCCAGCAGCTTAGACAGATACAATGAGCAGTTCTTC
NA	few	TRBV2	TRBJ1-4	CASNQEGGLEKLFF	TGTGCCAGCAACCAAGAAGGGGGTCTTGAAAAACTGTTTTTT